This is a list of T cell receptor beta chains from one sample in a study of cytomegalovirus exposure and HLA in healthy donors. TCRdb's table, derived via immunoSEQ multiplex PCR, lists solely in-frame clones and lacks some. The sample yields about 130,000 clones, roughly 18% seen once. Sequenced sample: PBMCs. These receptors were obtained from a female donor in good health and CMV-seropositive. Both conserved end residues are part of each CDR3. D genes are given only for firm matches. Clone size is stated in some rows and not others, as once, few, many or a class when expanded.

j_call: TRBJ1-1; v_call: TRBV14; clone_size: few; cdr3_length: 13; d_call: -; cdr3_nt: TGTGCCAGCAGCTACCGGGACACGACTGAAGCTTTCTTT; cdr3_aa: CASSYRDTTEAFF
j_call: TRBJ2-1; v_call: TRBV13; clone_size: -; cdr3_length: 17; d_call: -; cdr3_nt: TGTGCCAGCAGCTTTGGGAGGACAGTCCTGGCGGGGGCTGAGCAGTTCTTC; cdr3_aa: CASSFGRTVLAGAEQFF
j_call: TRBJ1-4; v_call: TRBV6-1; clone_size: -; cdr3_length: 15; d_call: -; cdr3_nt: TGTGCCAGCAGCGGGGGGTGGGGGTCTAATGAAAAACTGTTTTTT; cdr3_aa: CASSGGWGSNEKLFF
j_call: TRBJ2-2; v_call: TRBV4-1; clone_size: -; cdr3_length: 12; d_call: -; cdr3_nt: TGCGCCAGCAGCCAAGTAGCCGGGGAGCTGTTTTTT; cdr3_aa: CASSQVAGELFF
j_call: TRBJ1-1; v_call: TRBV28; clone_size: few; cdr3_length: 15; d_call: -; cdr3_nt: TGTGCCAGCATAATGAATCCCAACATGAACACTGAAGCTTTCTTT; cdr3_aa: CASIMNPNMNTEAFF
j_call: TRBJ1-1; v_call: TRBV27; clone_size: few; cdr3_length: 17; d_call: -; cdr3_nt: TGTGCCAGCAGTTTATCCCCTCGGTTATTCGGGGAGACTGAAGCTTTCTTT; cdr3_aa: CASSLSPRLFGETEAFF
j_call: TRBJ2-1; v_call: TRBV7-3; clone_size: -; cdr3_length: 15; d_call: -; cdr3_nt: TGTGCCAGCAGCTTATGGGGGGAGAGGTACAATGAGCAGTTCTTC; cdr3_aa: CASSLWGERYNEQFF
j_call: TRBJ2-2; v_call: TRBV28; clone_size: few; cdr3_length: 13; d_call: -; cdr3_nt: TGTGCCAGCAGCAGGGGGAACACCGGGGAGCTGTTTTTT; cdr3_aa: CASSRGNTGELFF
j_call: TRBJ2-3; v_call: TRBV10-3; clone_size: few; cdr3_length: 13; d_call: -; cdr3_nt: TGTGCCATCACCCGGGAACGCACAGATACGCAGTATTTT; cdr3_aa: CAITRERTDTQYF
j_call: TRBJ1-2; v_call: TRBV7-2; clone_size: few; cdr3_length: 13; d_call: -; cdr3_nt: TGTGCCAGCAGCCATACAGTAGACTATGGCTACACCTTC; cdr3_aa: CASSHTVDYGYTF
j_call: TRBJ1-1; v_call: TRBV13; clone_size: few; cdr3_length: 15; d_call: TRBD1; cdr3_nt: TGTGCCAGCAGCTCACGGACAGGCCCGGCTACTGAAGCTTTCTTT; cdr3_aa: CASSSRTGPATEAFF
j_call: TRBJ1-4; v_call: TRBV5-6; clone_size: few; cdr3_length: 16; d_call: -; cdr3_nt: TGTGCCAGCAGCTTGACTACCAGTGCAACTAATGAAAAACTGTTTTTT; cdr3_aa: CASSLTTSATNEKLFF
j_call: TRBJ2-3; v_call: TRBV5-1; clone_size: -; cdr3_length: 16; d_call: TRBD1; cdr3_nt: TGCGCCAGCAGCTTCGCTCCGGGACAGGGCACAGATACGCAGTATTTT; cdr3_aa: CASSFAPGQGTDTQYF
j_call: TRBJ2-7; v_call: TRBV10-3; clone_size: few; cdr3_length: 13; d_call: TRBD1; cdr3_nt: TGTGCCATCAGTGGGGACAGCTATTACGAGCAGTACTTC; cdr3_aa: CAISGDSYYEQYF
j_call: TRBJ2-1; v_call: TRBV10-3; clone_size: few; cdr3_length: 18; d_call: TRBD2; cdr3_nt: TGTGCCATCAGTGAGTGGGCGGGGGGGCCTAGCTCCTACAATGAGCAGTTCTTC; cdr3_aa: CAISEWAGGPSSYNEQFF
j_call: TRBJ2-6; v_call: TRBV9; clone_size: -; cdr3_length: 15; d_call: -; cdr3_nt: TGTGCCAGCCAACAGGGCGGCTTCGGGGCCAACGTCCTGACTTTC; cdr3_aa: CASQQGGFGANVLTF
j_call: TRBJ1-4; v_call: TRBV5-1; clone_size: few; cdr3_length: 13; d_call: -; cdr3_nt: TGCGCCAGCAGGGGGGGATGGGATGAAAAACTGTTTTTT; cdr3_aa: CASRGGWDEKLFF
j_call: TRBJ2-1; v_call: TRBV7-2; clone_size: -; cdr3_length: 15; d_call: TRBD2; cdr3_nt: TGTGCCAGCAGCTTAGAACCTAGCGGGGACAATGAGCAGTTCTTC; cdr3_aa: CASSLEPSGDNEQFF
j_call: TRBJ1-2; v_call: TRBV12-5; clone_size: few; cdr3_length: 15; d_call: -; cdr3_nt: TGTGCTAGTGGTTTGGAAAACCGGGACACCTATGGCTACACCTTC; cdr3_aa: CASGLENRDTYGYTF
j_call: TRBJ2-7; v_call: TRBV18; clone_size: few; cdr3_length: 13; d_call: -; cdr3_nt: TGTGCCAGCTCAAGAGGGGGCTCCTACGAGCAGTACTTC; cdr3_aa: CASSRGGSYEQYF
j_call: TRBJ1-1; v_call: TRBV7-6; clone_size: few; cdr3_length: 13; d_call: -; cdr3_nt: TGTGCCAGCAGCATAGACACGGGAGGGGAGGCTTTCTTT; cdr3_aa: CASSIDTGGEAFF
j_call: TRBJ2-7; v_call: TRBV2; clone_size: few; cdr3_length: 16; d_call: -; cdr3_nt: TGTGCCAGCAGTGAAGGACGGGTCACCTTACACTACGAGCAGTACTTC; cdr3_aa: CASSEGRVTLHYEQYF
j_call: TRBJ1-2; v_call: TRBV7-9; clone_size: -; cdr3_length: 13; d_call: -; cdr3_nt: TGTGCCAGCAGGCCTACAGCAAACTATGGCTACACCTTC; cdr3_aa: CASRPTANYGYTF
j_call: TRBJ1-2; v_call: TRBV28; clone_size: -; cdr3_length: 15; d_call: TRBD1; cdr3_nt: TGTGCCAGCAGTTTGCAGACAGGGTGGGCCTATGGCTACACCTTC; cdr3_aa: CASSLQTGWAYGYTF
j_call: TRBJ2-1; v_call: TRBV5-4; clone_size: -; cdr3_length: 15; d_call: TRBD2; cdr3_nt: TGTGCCAGCAGCTTGGTAGCGGGGGGGCTGGATGAGCAGTTCTTC; cdr3_aa: CASSLVAGGLDEQFF
j_call: TRBJ1-5; v_call: TRBV6-1; clone_size: -; cdr3_length: 13; d_call: -; cdr3_nt: TGTGCCAGCAGGGGACTAGGCGGTTTGCCCCAGCATTTT; cdr3_aa: CASRGLGGLPQHF
j_call: TRBJ2-7; v_call: TRBV28; clone_size: few; cdr3_length: 12; d_call: -; cdr3_nt: TGTGCCAGCCAGTTCCCTCCCTACGAGCAGTACTTC; cdr3_aa: CASQFPPYEQYF